Listed here are 13 T cell receptor beta chains from one sample, sequenced in a study of T cell repertoires in cytomegalovirus infection. These receptors have no known antigen. TCRdb ran MiXCR on the reads and lists one entry per CDR3 protein. The table shows almost 90,000 distinct CDR3 sequences, with about 29% occurring only once. Specimen: CD8+ T cells from cultured PBMCs, collected from culture after CMV antigen stimulation. These receptors originate from a human donor in good health (CMV status not recorded). Some clones in this sample may be carry-over from other donors' samples.

The V call is TRBV6-6, the J call TRBJ1-1, with unresolved D. Germline V gives CDR1 MNHNY, CDR2 SVGAGI (reference sequence). The CDR3 totals 11 residues. Trimming took off 7 bases at V and 7 bases at J, with 10 bases between the two ends. CDR3 loop: CASTQTGEAFF. The CDR3 bases are TGTGCCAGCACCCAGACCGGTGAAGCTTTCTTT.

This clonotype appeared a few times. The rearrangement joins TRBV19 to TRBJ2-2; possibly TRBD1 for D (5 bases). CDR3 length equals 14 residues. The germline CDR1 and CDR2 sequences are LNHDA and SQIVND (reference sequence). Trimming took off 7 bases at V and 7 bases at J, with 16 bases between the two ends. CDR3 amino acids: CASTLQGAIGELFF. As DNA, the CDR3 is TGTGCCAGTACTCTTCAGGGCGCTATCGGGGAGCTGTTTTTT. Based on the CDR3 plus reference TRBV19 and TRBJ2-2, the full variable domain is DGGITQSPKYLFRKEGQNVTLSCEQNLNHDAMYWYRQDPGQGLRLIYYSQIVNDFQKGDIAEGYSVSREKKESFPLTVTSAQKNPTAFYLCASTLQGAIGELFFGEGSRLTVL.

This clonotype was detected only a few times. V and J are TRBV27 and TRBJ2-7; 10 bases fit TRBD2. This CDR3 region has 16 residues. Germline CDR1 reads MNHEY; CDR2 reads SMNVEV (reference sequence). The trim removed 5 bases at V and 3 bases at J, leaving 10 bases unmatched. The CDR3 nucleotides read TGTGCCAGCAGTCCTAGCGGGGGACTAAACCACTACGAGCAGTACTTC. Amino acids: CASSPSGGLNHYEQYF.

This sequence joins TRBV7-4 and TRBJ1-5, with D possibly TRBD1 on 5 matching bases. Deletions cut 3 bases from V and 2 bases from J, with 14 bases between. The germline gives CDR1 SGHVT, CDR2 SQSDAQ. This CDR3 is 16 amino acids long. The CDR3 DNA follows: TGTGCCAGCAGCTTGACGAGGAGGGGATGCAATCAGCCCCAGCATTTT. Translated, it gives CASSLTRRGCNQPQHF.

This clonotype was found a few times. The rearrangement uses TRBV6-6 and TRBJ2-3; D is perhaps TRBD2 (7 bases). V shed 6 bases and J shed 5 bases, with 15 bases lying between them. The germline gives CDR1 MNHNY, CDR2 SVGAGI (reference sequence). The CDR3 contains 14 residues. CDR3 protein: CASSLRGAIDTQYF. CDR3 nucleotide sequence: TGTGCCAGCAGCCTCCGGGGGGCAATAGATACGCAGTATTTT.

This clonotype was seen repeatedly, ten times or more. The chain combines TRBV12-5 with TRBJ1-1, with D maybe TRBD1 (5 bases). CDR3 size: 15 residues. From germline, CDR1 is LGHNT and CDR2 FRNRAP. The V gene lost 0 bases and the J gene lost 4 bases, with 12 bases spanning the gap. CDR3 protein: CASGLVPGGGTEAFF. The CDR3 DNA sequence: TGTGCTAGTGGTTTGGTACCTGGGGGAGGCACTGAAGCTTTCTTT.

This clonotype occurred a few times. The V call is TRBV4-1, the J call TRBJ2-1; D may correspond to TRBD1 or TRBD2 (5 bases each). The CDR3 runs to 16 residues. Trimming took 1 base from V and 2 from J, leaving 12 bases between them. The germline V gene encodes CDR1 MGHRA and CDR2 YSYEKL. The DNA of the CDR3 is TGCGCCAGCAGCCAAGTGGGACCGTCCACCTACAATGAGCAGTTCTTC. Its protein product is CASSQVGPSTYNEQFF.

A few counts support this clonotype. The chain links TRBV6-1 to TRBJ1-3; 7 nucleotides align to TRBD1. The CDR3 has 15 amino acids. J gave up 0 bases and V 6 bases, and 5 bases lay outside the gene matches. From germline, CDR1 is MNHNS and CDR2 SASEGT. The DNA of the CDR3 is TGTGCCAGCAGCAAGGACAGGACCTCTGGAAACACCATATATTTT. This translates into CASSKDRTSGNTIYF.

CDR3 residues: CASSQLAGGRYEQYF. For the CDR3, the DNA is TGTGCCAGCAGTCAGTTAGCGGGGGGCCGCTACGAGCAGTACTTC. The chain couples TRBV6-5 to TRBJ2-7, with 10 bases lining up with TRBD2. Germline CDR1 is MNHEY and CDR2 is SVGAGI. J was trimmed by 3 bases and V by 5 bases; bases with no gene match: 7. The CDR3 consists of 15 residues.

This clonotype was recorded at least ten times. The rearrangement joins TRBV28 to TRBJ1-1, with D possibly matching TRBD1 (5 bases). CDR3 length: 12 amino acids. The V and J ends lost 7 bases and 6 bases respectively, with 12 bases between them. The germline V gene encodes CDR1 MDHEN and CDR2 SYDVKM. DNA for the CDR3: TGTGCCAGCACTCCCTGGGGGTCTGAAGCTTTCTTT. Its translation: CASTPWGSEAFF.

This clonotype was counted a few times. The J gene is TRBJ2-7, the V gene TRBV5-1; D gene unclear. The CDR3 has 15 residues. Germline CDR1 SGHRS, CDR2 YFSETQ. V lost 0 bases and J lost 3, with 13 bases in between. In DNA form, the CDR3 reads TGCGCCAGCAGCTTGGCCGGAACAGATTACTACGAGCAGTACTTC. It is translated as CASSLAGTDYYEQYF. The variable domain in full, with the rest retrieved from reference TRBV5-1 and TRBJ2-7, is KAGVTQTPRYLIKTRGQQVTLSCSPISGHRSVSWYQQTPGQGLQFLFEYFSETQRNKGNFPGRFSGRQFSNSRSEMNVSTLELGDSALYLCASSLAGTDYYEQYFGPGTRLTVT.

As to this clonotype: Since a much larger clone is just one base distant, this may be a read error. The gene calls are TRBV7-6 and TRBJ2-2, with unresolved D. The CDR3 is 13 residues long. Germline CDR1 is SGHVS and CDR2 is FNYEAQ. V was shortened by 5 bases and J by 8 bases, with 12 bases between the two germline ends. For the CDR3, the DNA is TGTGCCAGCAGCACCGGACCGCGAGGGGAGCTGTTTTTT. Encoded protein: CASSTGPRGELFF.

V is TRBV24-1 and J is TRBJ1-2; the match to TRBD1 covers 9 bases. This CDR3 is 16 amino acids long. V shed 5 bases and J 2 bases; nucleotides not matched to a gene: 8. Germline CDR1 and CDR2: KGHDR and SFDVKD. The CDR3 DNA reads TGTGCCACCAGTGCACCGGGACAGGGTAGGAACTATGGCTACACCTTC. Translating it yields CATSAPGQGRNYGYTF.